The sequence of this T cell receptor (beta chain) was determined in a study of OX40 agonist ivuxolimab in advanced cancers. Study details: Every 2 weeks, patients got intravenous ivuxolimab at one of six dose levels (0.01-10 mg/kg). The group had a mean age of about 60 years, ranged from 23 to 79, and was 82.7% male. Study results and caveats: People who partly responded at 0.1-3.0 mg/kg had some of the least clonal expansion seen. CD4+ and CD8+ T cells in blood underwent clonal expansion by week 6 at 0.1 to 3.0 mg/kg.

The method was immunoSEQ multiplex PCR; TCRdb's version includes in-frame clones alone and lacks a portion of them. This table holds tens of thousands of clones, roughly 80% found once. This clone was found a few times. The target antigen is unknown. The receptor comes from an adult with an advanced solid tumor such as melanoma, head and neck, liver or kidney cancer. The sequencing used CD4+ or CD8+ T cells sorted from blood, collected in a trial of the OX40 agonist ivuxolimab.

The CDR3 nucleotides are TGTGCCAGCAAAAACCCGAACCCTCCTGAAGCTTTCTTT. It encodes CASKNPNPPEAFF. This rearrangement joins TRBV27 to TRBJ1-1, with D unclear. Trimming pared 7 bases from V and 6 bases from J, leaving 15 bases between. Germline loops: CDR1 MNHEY, CDR2 SMNVEV (reference sequence). The CDR3 sequence is 13 residues long.